The 13 T cell receptor beta chains presented below share a single source sample, sequenced in a study of identical twins. In TCRdb, the 5' RACE reads were re-called with MiXCR into one record per CDR3 protein. Here the sample spans 600,000 to 800,000 distinct CDR3 sequences, 21% being singletons. This same sample was also part of a study on T cells expressing NK-cell markers.

The sample consisted of PBMCs. All receptors come from a young woman in good health.

The chain joins TRBV27 to TRBJ2-7, with 7 nucleotides matching TRBD1. V dropped 6 bases and J dropped 2; count of bases not matched to a gene: 10. The germline gives CDR1 MNHEY, CDR2 SMNVEV (reference sequence). This CDR3 is built from 15 residues. This CDR3 is CASSRGLGDAYEQYF. DNA of the CDR3: TGTGCCAGCAGCAGGGGGTTGGGGGATGCCTACGAGCAGTACTTC.

This clonotype occurred a few times. V and J are TRBV3-1 and TRBJ2-7; 9 bases match TRBD2. The germline V gene has CDR1 LGHDT and CDR2 YNNKEL (reference sequence). Unmatched junction bases numbered 2, after V lost 1 base and J lost 1 base. There are 15 residues in the CDR3. CDR3 loop: CASSQGSGSSYEQYF. The CDR3 coding sequence is TGTGCCAGCAGCCAAGGTAGCGGGAGTTCCTACGAGCAGTACTTC.

The V gene is TRBV4-3, the J gene TRBJ2-3; 7 nucleotides line up with TRBD1. With 0 bases clipped from V and 2 bases from J, the junction kept 5 bases outside the gene matches. The CDR3 length is 16 residues. Germline CDR1 is LGHNA and CDR2 is YSLEER. CDR3: CASSQDTRGLTDTQYF. DNA for the CDR3: TGCGCCAGCAGCCAAGATACGAGGGGGCTCACAGATACGCAGTATTTT.

This clonotype was observed at least ten times. J is TRBJ2-1 and V is TRBV7-9; 11 bases are a match to TRBD2. Germline CDR1 and CDR2: SEHNR and FQNEAQ (reference sequence). CDR3 length: 15 residues. After removal of 5 bases from V and 7 bases from J, the junction contained 7 bases not matched to a gene. This CDR3 reads CASSHPSGRRNEQFF. As DNA, the CDR3 is TGTGCCAGCAGCCACCCTAGCGGGAGGAGGAATGAGCAGTTCTTC.

The rearrangement joins TRBV20-1 to TRBJ2-3; 8 bases agree with TRBD2. V was clipped by 6 bases and J by 1 base; unmatched bases: 9. The germline gives CDR1 DFQATT, CDR2 SNEGSKA (reference sequence). The CDR3 covers 15 residues. CDR3 region: CSASGTRFRTDTQYF. The CDR3 coding sequence is TGCAGTGCCAGCGGGACTAGGTTCCGCACAGATACGCAGTATTTT.

The table lists this clonotype with a few counts. J is TRBJ2-2 and V is TRBV20-1, with 10 bases lining up with TRBD2. CDR1 is DFQATT, CDR2 SNEGSKA, per germline (reference sequence). Trimming took 6 bases from V and 4 from J; bases not matched to a gene: 8. The CDR3 contains 15 residues. The CDR3 is CSAAERGGPTGELFF. CDR3 nucleotides: TGCAGTGCCGCAGAGCGGGGGGGACCCACCGGGGAGCTGTTTTTT.

This clonotype was counted between two and nine times. V gene TRBV5-1 combines with J gene TRBJ2-7; D is ambiguous. Germline V gene data show CDR1 as SGHRS and CDR2 as YFSETQ. The CDR3 spans 16 residues. Trimming shortened V by 0 bases and J by 2 bases, and 15 bases separated the two germline ends. The CDR3 DNA sequence: TGCGCCAGCAGCTTGGCCCCCTCTGGGCCAGCCTACGAGCAGTACTTC. This translates into CASSLAPSGPAYEQYF.

This chain joins TRBV5-6 and TRBJ2-1, with 7 bases fitting TRBD2. The CDR3 loop spans 13 amino acids. The germline V gene has CDR1 SGHDT and CDR2 YYEEEE. The V segment lost 0 bases and the J segment 15 bases; nucleotides outside the gene matches: 9. The CDR3 reads CASSLGMRESLFF. The CDR3 nucleotides are TGTGCCAGCAGCTTGGGGATGCGGGAGAGTCTGTTCTTC.

This chain connects TRBV3-1 to TRBJ2-1; TRBD2 matches 10 bases. V gave up 4 bases and J gave up 4 bases; unmatched junction bases: 4. The CDR3 is made up of 15 amino acids. Germline CDR1 reads LGHDT; CDR2 reads YNNKEL (reference sequence). The CDR3 sequence: CASSPAGGPYNEQFF. In nucleotides, the CDR3 is TGTGCCAGCAGCCCAGCGGGGGGGCCGTACAATGAGCAGTTCTTC.

In its sample, this clonotype was seen many times. One junction end does not reproduce the germline sequence, and a read error may be involved. J is TRBJ1-1 and V is TRBV5-1; tentative D call: TRBD1 (6 bases). CDR3 length: 13 residues. The germline CDR1 and CDR2 sequences are SGHRS and YFSETQ. The CDR3 region is CASSAGQNTEAFF. In DNA, the CDR3 is TGTGCCAGCAGCGCGGGACAGAACACTGAAGCTTTCTTT.

This clonotype was seen only a few times. V usage is TRBV29-1 and J usage is TRBJ2-5; D is ambiguous. Trimming pared 6 bases from V and 2 bases from J, leaving 16 bases between. CDR3 length: 14 amino acids. The germline CDR1 and CDR2 sequences are SQVTM and ANQGSEA. CDR3 DNA sequence: TGCAGCGTGAAAATGGTGGTCCCTCAAGAGACCCAGTACTTC. This gives the protein CSVKMVVPQETQYF.

This clonotype was picked up a small number of times. The chain uses TRBV12-3 or TRBV12-4 and TRBJ2-5; 13 bases line up with TRBD2. The CDR3 has 17 residues. With V trimmed by 7 bases and J by 5 bases, 13 bases remained unmatched. DNA of the CDR3: TGTGCCAGCACCCTCTCCCGGACTAGCGGGAGTTCGGAGACCCAGTACTTC. It encodes CASTLSRTSGSSETQYF.

The rearrangement uses TRBV10-3 and TRBJ2-2; 9 bases fit TRBD1. V lost 10 bases to trimming and J lost 4 bases; unmatched junction nucleotides: 10. CDR3 length: 15 amino acids. CDR1 and CDR2 (germline): ENHRY, SYGVKD. This chain's CDR3 is CATRDRDRVTGELFF. The CDR3 coding sequence is TGTGCCACCCGGGACAGGGATAGGGTCACCGGGGAGCTGTTTTTT.